Each of the 18 T cell receptor beta chains below was sequenced from the same sample in a study of Ad26.COV2.S vaccination and SARS-CoV-2 variants. Only in-frame clones appear in the TCRdb table, and some are missing; sequencing was by immunoSEQ multiplex PCR. Found here are some 300,000 clones, around 83% of them singletons; the top ten hold 1.5% to 2%. Stated treatment: around 19 received Ad26.COV2.S at low or high dose, single or two shots; roughly five received placebo; per-sample allocation not given. Samples analyzed were those drawn on day 63 after the first vaccine or placebo injection. This sample comprised peripheral blood, obtained in a trial of Ad26.COV2.S vaccine versus placebo. These receptors all stem from a person between 18 and 65 years old who received the Ad26.COV2.S COVID-19 vaccine or a placebo.

This chain's CDR3 is CASSLMGQTNYGYTF. CDR3 bases: TGTGCCAGCAGCTTAATGGGACAGACTAACTATGGCTACACCTTC. The J gene is TRBJ1-2, the V gene TRBV7-8; 7 bases are shared with TRBD1. V lost 2 bases to trimming and J lost 0 bases; unmatched junction nucleotides: 3. The CDR3 has 15 amino acids. CDR1 SGHVS and CDR2 FQNEAQ come from the germline V gene.

V gene TRBV5-1 combines with J gene TRBJ2-6; TRBD1 matches 12 bases. V lost 2 bases, J lost 2 bases, and 8 bases stayed unmatched. CDR1 and CDR2 (germline): SGHRS, YFSETQ. The CDR3 is 19 residues long. As DNA, the CDR3 is TGCGCCAGCAGCTTCCTCACCGGGACAGGGGGCGCTGGGGCCAACGTCCTGACTTTC. This translates into CASSFLTGTGGAGANVLTF.

V usage is TRBV3-1 (or the pseudogene TRBV3-2) and J usage is TRBJ1-6; a weak D match, TRBD1 (5 bases). CDR1 is LGHDT, CDR2 YNNKEL, per germline (reference sequence). The germline V and J ends were trimmed by 0 bases and 8 bases, with 14 bases remaining between them. The CDR3 sequence is 16 residues long. The CDR3 sequence is CASSQDREVGYSPLHF. The CDR3 nucleotides are TGTGCCAGCAGCCAAGACAGGGAGGTAGGATATTCACCCCTCCACTTT.

Only one count was recorded for this clone. The chain has TRBV19 and TRBJ2-3; 8 nucleotides align to TRBD1. V shed 4 bases, J shed 0 bases, and the junction held 3 bases outside the gene matches. CDR3 size: 15 residues. Germline CDR1 LNHDA, CDR2 SQIVND (reference sequence). The CDR3 loop reads CASSRTGISTDTQYF. CDR3 DNA sequence: TGTGCCAGTAGTAGGACAGGGATTAGCACAGATACGCAGTATTTT.

The genes are TRBV19 and TRBJ1-5; unclear D gene. CDR1 is LNHDA, CDR2 SQIVND, per germline (reference sequence). The CDR3 length is 14 residues. Trimming shortened V by 3 bases and J by 1 base, and 7 bases separated the two germline ends. The CDR3: CASSIGRSNQPQHF. CDR3 in DNA: TGTGCCAGTAGTATCGGGAGAAGCAATCAGCCCCAGCATTTT.

The rearrangement joins TRBV28 to TRBJ1-2; 9 positions agree with TRBD1. Germline-derived CDR1 and CDR2 are MDHEN and SYDVKM. Germline trimming cut 5 bases from V and 5 bases from J; bases unmatched to any gene: 6. This CDR3 spans 14 amino acids. DNA for the CDR3: TGTGCCAGCAGTGGGGGACAGGGAAGATATGGCTACACCTTC. Its protein is CASSGGQGRYGYTF.

The chain combines TRBV18 with TRBJ2-2, with D perhaps TRBD1 (5 bases). Trimming pared 3 bases from V and 4 bases from J, leaving 15 bases between. Germline CDR1 reads KGHSH; CDR2 reads LQKENI. The CDR3 contains 16 residues. In DNA form, the CDR3 reads TGTGCCAGCTCACCGCCTACAGGCGACCCCACCGGGGAGCTGTTTTTT. It translates to CASSPPTGDPTGELFF.

There are a few counts of this clone. The chain links TRBV6-5 to TRBJ1-1; D gene uncertain. CDR1 and CDR2 from the germline V gene are MNHEY and SVGAGI. V dropped 3 bases and J dropped 0 bases, with 5 bases sitting between them. This CDR3 contains 13 residues. The CDR3 bases are TGTGCCAGCAGTTATAGCATGAACACTGAAGCTTTCTTT. It is translated as CASSYSMNTEAFF.

This clone was seen only once. V and J are TRBV7-2 and TRBJ2-1; TRBD1 aligns across 9 bases. The CDR3 runs to 13 residues. The V segment lost 6 bases and the J segment 7 bases; nucleotides outside the gene matches: 4. The germline gives CDR1 SGHTA, CDR2 FQGNSA. The CDR3 protein is CASRQGARNEQFF. The CDR3 DNA reads TGTGCCAGCAGACAGGGGGCGCGGAATGAGCAGTTCTTC.

This chain's CDR3 is CASSPLARVETNEKLFF. The CDR3 region has the DNA TGTGCCAGCTCACCCCTCGCTCGCGTCGAAACTAATGAAAAACTGTTTTTT. V and J are TRBV18 and TRBJ1-4, with D unresolved. The germline V gene encodes CDR1 KGHSH and CDR2 LQKENI. V lost 3 bases and J 1 base, leaving 15 bases between the germline ends. There are 17 residues in the CDR3.

The V gene is TRBV3-1 (or the pseudogene TRBV3-2), the J gene TRBJ1-6, with D unresolved. The CDR3 totals 13 residues. Germline-derived CDR1 and CDR2 are LGHDT and YNNKEL (reference sequence). With 0 bases removed from V and 7 bases from J, the gap between germline ends came to 4 bases. The CDR3 loop reads CASSQDLNSPLHF. CDR3 DNA sequence: TGTGCCAGCAGCCAAGATTTGAATTCACCCCTCCACTTT.

The chain recombines TRBV6-6 with TRBJ2-5, with TRBD1 identical over 10 bases. The CDR3 contains 15 residues. The trim removed 6 bases at V and 4 bases at J, leaving 8 bases unmatched. Germline V gives CDR1 MNHNY, CDR2 SVGAGI (reference sequence). The CDR3 here is CASSPRDRGTETQYF. CDR3 nucleotides: TGTGCCAGCAGCCCTAGGGACAGGGGTACAGAGACCCAGTACTTC.

This clone was seen once. The chain recombines TRBV5-5 with TRBJ2-4, with 7 bases that match TRBD1. The length of the CDR3 is 14 residues. Germline CDR1 reads SGHKS; CDR2 reads YYEKEE (reference sequence). V shed 6 bases and J 3 bases; nucleotides not matched to a gene: 6. CDR3 DNA: TGTGCCAGCACCGGGACAGTGGGCAAAAACATTCAGTACTTC. It is translated as CASTGTVGKNIQYF.

V is TRBV4-3 and J is TRBJ2-7; D is perhaps TRBD2 (6 bases). The CDR3 consists of 16 residues. Between the trimmed V and J ends, which lost 1 base and 5 bases, there was a span of 18 bases. Germline CDR1 LGHNA, CDR2 YSLEER. In nucleotides, the CDR3 is TGCGCCAGCAGCCAAGGCTGGGTGCAGGGACTCGACGAGCAGTACTTC. It yields the protein CASSQGWVQGLDEQYF.

This clone was found a few times. The chain joins TRBV5-1 to TRBJ1-5; 8 nucleotides match TRBD1. CDR1 SGHRS and CDR2 YFSETQ come from the germline V gene. J lost 1 base, V lost 4 bases, and 7 bases had no gene match. The CDR3 spans 16 residues. The CDR3 here is CASSPTGGFSNQPQHF. The CDR3 coding sequence is TGCGCCAGCAGCCCAACAGGGGGGTTCAGCAATCAGCCCCAGCATTTT.

V and J are TRBV19 and TRBJ1-1, with TRBD1 identical over 7 bases. Germline loops: CDR1 LNHDA, CDR2 SQIVND (reference sequence). The CDR3 sequence is 13 residues long. V dropped 10 bases and J dropped 5; count of bases not matched to a gene: 10. The CDR3 region is CATYRGDNTEAFF. CDR3 sequence (DNA): TGTGCCACGTACAGGGGTGATAATACTGAAGCTTTCTTT.

The V gene is TRBV11-2, the J gene TRBJ1-2; D not certain. V lost 5 bases, J lost 0 bases, and 13 bases lay in between. This CDR3 comprises 15 residues. Germline V lookup: CDR1 SGHAT, CDR2 FQNNGV. DNA for the CDR3: TGTGCCAGCAGCACGACCCGGGAGGCTAACTATGGCTACACCTTC. It yields the protein CASSTTREANYGYTF.

V and J are TRBV27 and TRBJ1-1, with TRBD1 identical over 8 bases. V lost 10 bases to trimming and J lost 2 bases; unmatched junction nucleotides: 6. Germline CDR1 is MNHEY and CDR2 is SMNVEV (reference sequence). This CDR3 is built from 13 residues. Here the CDR3 reads CATRGQGNTEAFF. DNA for the CDR3: TGTGCCACCCGAGGACAGGGTAACACTGAAGCTTTCTTT.